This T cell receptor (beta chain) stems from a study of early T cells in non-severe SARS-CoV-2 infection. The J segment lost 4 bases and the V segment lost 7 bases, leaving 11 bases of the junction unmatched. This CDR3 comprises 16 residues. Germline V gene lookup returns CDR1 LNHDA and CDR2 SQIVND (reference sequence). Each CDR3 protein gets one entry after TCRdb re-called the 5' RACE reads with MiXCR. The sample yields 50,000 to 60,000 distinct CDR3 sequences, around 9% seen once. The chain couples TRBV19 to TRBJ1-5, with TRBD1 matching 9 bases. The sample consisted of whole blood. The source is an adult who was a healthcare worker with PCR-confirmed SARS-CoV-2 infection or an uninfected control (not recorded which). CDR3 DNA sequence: TGTGCCAGTACCTCCTACCGGGACAGGGATAATCAGCCCCAGCATTTT. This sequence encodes CASTSYRDRDNQPQHF.